The sequence of this TCR beta chain was determined in a study of CXCR3-negative and CXCR3-positive naive CD8 T cells. This CDR3 region has 16 residues. CDR1 is SGHTS, CDR2 YDEGEE, per germline. Points from the study as a whole: Naive cells that were CXCR3-negative or CXCR3-positive used TRBV-TRBJ genes alike, while memory cells diverged. Comparison of naive cells showed more hydrophobic TRB CDR3s in CXCR3-positive than in CXCR3-negative naive cells. Each naive subset displayed comparably high diversity, whereas memory CD8+ cells displayed much lower diversity.

Carrying UMI labels, the TRB cDNA libraries were prepared through 5' RACE. TCRdb reprocessed the 5' RACE reads and reports one entry per CDR3 protein, with no DNA. This sample carries under 110,000 distinct CDR3 sequences, with 0.38% going to the ten biggest clones. Naive CD8+ T cells carried a CD45RO-CCR7+CD27+CD95- phenotype. Comments on this clonotype: Its antigen remains unidentified.

Specimen: naive CXCR3+ CD8+ T cells from blood. Subset meaning: CD45RO-CCR7+CD27+CD95- naive CD8+ T cells expressing CXCR3 (TNR3+). This TCR was sampled from a human donor in good health. Some clones in this sample may be carry-over from other donors' samples. The rearrangement uses TRBV5-8 and TRBJ2-5; without DNA, the TCRdb call of TRBD1 cannot be checked. CDR3 sequence: CASSTGTGDHQETRYF.